The present TCR beta chain was sequenced within a study of CD8 T cells in ankylosing spondylitis. Overall study findings and caveats: Several of the motif variants were reported before in synovial fluid and blood from reactive arthritis. Fewer than ten highly homologous variants made up a TCR beta motif, and this motif appeared characteristic of ankylosing spondylitis blood. Significant enrichment of disease-linked clones was reportedly seen in matched ankylosing spondylitis synovial fluid. Disease-associated clonotypes exhibited CD8+ identity and were relatively infrequent in peripheral blood.

Turning to this clonotype: Its antigen is still unknown.

Preparation of TCR beta libraries was done by quantitative 5'-RACE with molecular barcodes. TCRdb redid the calling of the 5' RACE reads with MiXCR, one entry per CDR3 protein. The repertoire consists of about 840,000 distinct CDR3 sequences, with about 12% occurring once and the leading ten covering just over 0.5%. Germline values: CDR1 SGHRS, CDR2 YFSETQ. This CDR3 region has 13 residues. V was trimmed by 3 bases and J by 4 bases, leaving 10 bases between them. The sample was blood, either unsorted or a sorted T cell fraction (not recorded which). The TCR sequence derives from a male donor with ankylosing spondylitis. This rearrangement joins TRBV5-1 to TRBJ1-1, with D unclear. The CDR3 nucleotides read TGCGCCAGCAGCTCGGTACATGGCACTGAAGCTTTCTTT. It encodes CASSSVHGTEAFF.